This T cell receptor (beta chain) was sequenced in a study of Ad26.COV2.S vaccination and SARS-CoV-2 variants. Trimming removed 3 bases at V and 4 bases at J, with 12 bases between. The CDR3 length is 14 residues. Per the germline V gene, CDR1 is MGHDK and CDR2 is SYGVNS. The treatment is: some 20 received Ad26.COV2.S at low or high dose, single or two shots; about 5 received placebo; per-sample allocation not given. Collection of the samples took place on day 63 after the first injection of vaccine or placebo. Here immunoSEQ multiplex PCR was the method, and the copy in TCRdb shows in-frame clones only, minus some. The table has roughly 350,000 clones, around 90% seen once; the top ten hold 6.4%.

The rearrangement joins TRBV25-1 to TRBJ1-2; maybe TRBD1 (5 bases). The clonotype was recovered from a person between 18 and 65 years old who received the Ad26.COV2.S COVID-19 vaccine or a placebo. Source: peripheral blood, taken in a trial of Ad26.COV2.S vaccine versus placebo. As DNA, the CDR3 is TGTGCCAGCAGTGAGGGGCAGGGCCCCTATGGCTACACCTTC. Translating gives CASSEGQGPYGYTF.